These T cell receptor beta chains were read from a single sample in a study of blood T cell repertoires in COVID-19. The assay was immunoSEQ multiplex PCR, and TCRdb's table has in-frame clones only and misses some. The profile shows around 300,000 clones, roughly 90% of them singletons. Sequenced: PBMCs or T cells enriched from blood (not recorded which). These receptors were taken from a woman between 35 and 50 years old who had recovered from COVID-19. Each CDR3 is given with its conserved first and last residue. Each record gives: clone size, D gene, V gene, J gene, CDR3 length, CDR3 DNA, CDR3 protein. D genes are given only for firm matches. Size is stated for part of the rows, as once, few or many counts, or as a class when the clone is expanded.

clone_size: -; d_call: TRBD2; v_call: TRBV19; j_call: TRBJ2-7; cdr3_length: 14; cdr3_nt: TGTGCCAGTGGTAGCGGGCGGTACTCCTACGAGCAGTACTTC; cdr3_aa: CASGSGRYSYEQYF
clone_size: -; d_call: TRBD2; v_call: TRBV9; j_call: TRBJ2-3; cdr3_length: 17; cdr3_nt: TGTGCCAGCAGCGTAGGACGGGGCGGGAGGGGCACAGATACGCAGTATTTT; cdr3_aa: CASSVGRGGRGTDTQYF
clone_size: -; d_call: TRBD1; v_call: TRBV5-1; j_call: TRBJ1-2; cdr3_length: 14; cdr3_nt: TGCGCCAGCAGCTCGACGACAGGGAACTATGGCTACACCTTC; cdr3_aa: CASSSTTGNYGYTF
clone_size: -; d_call: TRBD1; v_call: TRBV5-1; j_call: TRBJ1-1; cdr3_length: 13; cdr3_nt: TGCGCCAGCGGGGACAGATTGAACACTGAAGCTTTCTTT; cdr3_aa: CASGDRLNTEAFF
clone_size: -; d_call: -; v_call: TRBV5-1; j_call: TRBJ1-1; cdr3_length: 14; cdr3_nt: TGCGCCAGCAGTTCGGACGGAAGCGGGACTGAAGCTTTCTTT; cdr3_aa: CASSSDGSGTEAFF
clone_size: -; d_call: -; v_call: TRBV7-2; j_call: TRBJ1-1; cdr3_length: 14; cdr3_nt: TGTGCCAGCAGCTTTTCGGGAACGAACACTGAAGCTTTCTTT; cdr3_aa: CASSFSGTNTEAFF
clone_size: -; d_call: TRBD1; v_call: TRBV25-1; j_call: TRBJ1-2; cdr3_length: 13; cdr3_nt: TGTGCCAGCAGTGAGGGACAGCTCTATGGCTACACCTTC; cdr3_aa: CASSEGQLYGYTF
clone_size: -; d_call: -; v_call: TRBV5-1; j_call: TRBJ1-1; cdr3_length: 14; cdr3_nt: TGCGCCAGCAGCTTGGAGGCAGGGGTCACTGAAGCTTTCTTT; cdr3_aa: CASSLEAGVTEAFF
clone_size: -; d_call: -; v_call: TRBV13; j_call: TRBJ2-7; cdr3_length: 15; cdr3_nt: TGTGCCAGCAGCATCGCGTGGGGGGGCGGGTACGAGCAGTACTTC; cdr3_aa: CASSIAWGGGYEQYF
clone_size: -; d_call: -; v_call: TRBV30; j_call: TRBJ2-3; cdr3_length: 11; cdr3_nt: TGTGCCTTTTCCGGTCTAGATACGCAGTATTTT; cdr3_aa: CAFSGLDTQYF
clone_size: -; d_call: TRBD2; v_call: TRBV5-1; j_call: TRBJ2-5; cdr3_length: 15; cdr3_nt: TGCGCCAGCAGCGTGGCCGGGACTACACAAGAGACCCAGTACTTC; cdr3_aa: CASSVAGTTQETQYF
clone_size: -; d_call: -; v_call: TRBV5-1; j_call: TRBJ1-2; cdr3_length: 13; cdr3_nt: TGCGCCAGCAGCGGGTACAGCGGGAATGGCTACACCTTC; cdr3_aa: CASSGYSGNGYTF
clone_size: -; d_call: -; v_call: TRBV30; j_call: TRBJ1-2; cdr3_length: 12; cdr3_nt: TGTGCCTGGAGTAAAGGACTCTCGGGCTACACCTTC; cdr3_aa: CAWSKGLSGYTF
clone_size: -; d_call: TRBD1; v_call: TRBV7-6; j_call: TRBJ2-7; cdr3_length: 15; cdr3_nt: TGTGCCAGCAGCCCCCGGGACAGGGGGATATACGAGCAGTACTTC; cdr3_aa: CASSPRDRGIYEQYF
clone_size: -; d_call: -; v_call: TRBV6-2/TRBV6-3; j_call: TRBJ1-1; cdr3_length: 13; cdr3_nt: TGTGCCAGCAGTTACGAAGGGGTTACTGAAGCTTTCTTT; cdr3_aa: CASSYEGVTEAFF
clone_size: -; d_call: TRBD1; v_call: TRBV2; j_call: TRBJ1-1; cdr3_length: 16; cdr3_nt: TGTGCCAGCAGTCGTTGGACAGGGGCGATGGGCACTGAAGCTTTCTTT; cdr3_aa: CASSRWTGAMGTEAFF
clone_size: -; d_call: -; v_call: TRBV2; j_call: TRBJ1-5; cdr3_length: 15; cdr3_nt: TGTGCCAGCAGTGATAGCAGTAATAGCAATCAGCCCCAGCATTTT; cdr3_aa: CASSDSSNSNQPQHF
clone_size: -; d_call: -; v_call: TRBV5-4; j_call: TRBJ1-1; cdr3_length: 15; cdr3_nt: TGTGCCAGCAGCTTTGGGGGCCCGGGGAACCCTGAAGCTTTCTTT; cdr3_aa: CASSFGGPGNPEAFF
clone_size: -; d_call: TRBD2; v_call: TRBV9; j_call: TRBJ2-1; cdr3_length: 17; cdr3_nt: TGTGCCAGCAGCTTAACTAGCGGGGGTAGCTCCTACAATGAGCAGTTCTTC; cdr3_aa: CASSLTSGGSSYNEQFF
clone_size: -; d_call: TRBD1; v_call: TRBV30; j_call: TRBJ1-5; cdr3_length: 22; cdr3_nt: TGTGCCTGGAGTGTACCCCGGGACAGGGCTTATGGTTGGCCCTATAGCAATCAGCCCCAGCATTTT; cdr3_aa: CAWSVPRDRAYGWPYSNQPQHF
clone_size: -; d_call: TRBD2; v_call: TRBV11-1; j_call: TRBJ2-7; cdr3_length: 15; cdr3_nt: TGTGCCAGCAGCTTAGCGCATACTAGCGGTTACGAGCAGTACTTC; cdr3_aa: CASSLAHTSGYEQYF
clone_size: -; d_call: TRBD1; v_call: TRBV29-1; j_call: TRBJ2-7; cdr3_length: 14; cdr3_nt: TGCAGCGTTTCCCCCGGACAGGGCTCCTACGAGCAGTACTTC; cdr3_aa: CSVSPGQGSYEQYF
clone_size: -; d_call: TRBD2; v_call: TRBV5-4; j_call: TRBJ2-7; cdr3_length: 14; cdr3_nt: TGTGCCAGCAGACTAGCGGGAGCCACCTACGAGCAGTACTTC; cdr3_aa: CASRLAGATYEQYF
clone_size: once; d_call: -; v_call: TRBV18; j_call: TRBJ1-1; cdr3_length: 13; cdr3_nt: TGTGCCAGCTCATCCCAGGTTGGCGCTGAAGCTTTCTTT; cdr3_aa: CASSSQVGAEAFF
clone_size: -; d_call: -; v_call: TRBV6-5; j_call: TRBJ1-1; cdr3_length: 15; cdr3_nt: TGTGCCAGCAGTTACTCGGACGGCAGGGTGACTGAAGCTTTCTTT; cdr3_aa: CASSYSDGRVTEAFF
clone_size: -; d_call: -; v_call: TRBV9; j_call: TRBJ2-6; cdr3_length: 15; cdr3_nt: TGTGCCAGCAGCGTAGGGGGCGCTGGGGCCAACGTCCTGACTTTC; cdr3_aa: CASSVGGAGANVLTF
clone_size: -; d_call: -; v_call: TRBV2; j_call: TRBJ1-5; cdr3_length: 13; cdr3_nt: TGTGCCAGCAGCCGAACAGGGCTTCAGCCCCAGCATTTT; cdr3_aa: CASSRTGLQPQHF
clone_size: -; d_call: TRBD2; v_call: TRBV18; j_call: TRBJ2-2; cdr3_length: 16; cdr3_nt: TGTGCCAGCTCACCCGGACTAGCGGGGACTACCGGGGAGCTGTTTTTT; cdr3_aa: CASSPGLAGTTGELFF
clone_size: -; d_call: TRBD2; v_call: TRBV6-5; j_call: TRBJ2-3; cdr3_length: 14; cdr3_nt: TGTGCCAGCACCCTCAGCGGGAGAGGAGATACGCAGTATTTT; cdr3_aa: CASTLSGRGDTQYF
clone_size: -; d_call: TRBD2; v_call: TRBV3-1/TRBV3-2; j_call: TRBJ2-2; cdr3_length: 17; cdr3_nt: TGTGCCAGCAGCCAAGAGGAACTAGCGGGAGCCCCCGGGGAGCTGTTTTTT; cdr3_aa: CASSQEELAGAPGELFF
clone_size: -; d_call: -; v_call: TRBV7-3; j_call: TRBJ1-1; cdr3_length: 14; cdr3_nt: TGTGCCAGCAGCCCAGGATGGCTGAACACTGAAGCTTTCTTT; cdr3_aa: CASSPGWLNTEAFF
clone_size: once; d_call: TRBD1; v_call: TRBV27; j_call: TRBJ2-6; cdr3_length: 17; cdr3_nt: TGTGCCAGCAGTTTTTGGACAGGCGCCTCTGGGGCCAACGTCCTGACTTTC; cdr3_aa: CASSFWTGASGANVLTF
clone_size: -; d_call: TRBD1; v_call: TRBV29-1; j_call: TRBJ1-2; cdr3_length: 13; cdr3_nt: TGCAGCGTAGGACAGGCGGCATTCTATGGCTACACCTTC; cdr3_aa: CSVGQAAFYGYTF
clone_size: -; d_call: TRBD1; v_call: TRBV2; j_call: TRBJ2-7; cdr3_length: 14; cdr3_nt: TGTGCCAGCAGTAACAGGGGCCATTCCTACGAGCAGTACTTC; cdr3_aa: CASSNRGHSYEQYF
clone_size: -; d_call: TRBD1; v_call: TRBV5-1; j_call: TRBJ2-1; cdr3_length: 17; cdr3_nt: TGCGCCAGCAGCTCCGGGACAGGGGGAATAGGGTACAATGAGCAGTTCTTC; cdr3_aa: CASSSGTGGIGYNEQFF
clone_size: -; d_call: TRBD2; v_call: TRBV5-6; j_call: TRBJ2-1; cdr3_length: 18; cdr3_nt: TGTGCCAGCAGCCTCTCCATTCCTAGCGGGAGATCCTACAATGAGCAGTTCTTC; cdr3_aa: CASSLSIPSGRSYNEQFF
clone_size: -; d_call: TRBD1; v_call: TRBV5-1; j_call: TRBJ1-1; cdr3_length: 14; cdr3_nt: TGCGCCAGCAGCGCAACAGGGGTACGAGCTGAAGCTTTCTTT; cdr3_aa: CASSATGVRAEAFF
clone_size: -; d_call: TRBD2; v_call: TRBV19; j_call: TRBJ2-1; cdr3_length: 14; cdr3_nt: TGTGCCAGTGACGGCGGGGGCTCCTACAATGAGCAGTTCTTC; cdr3_aa: CASDGGGSYNEQFF
clone_size: -; d_call: -; v_call: TRBV6-5; j_call: TRBJ2-4; cdr3_length: 11; cdr3_nt: TGTGCCAGCAGACAGAAAAACATTCAGTACTTC; cdr3_aa: CASRQKNIQYF
clone_size: -; d_call: -; v_call: TRBV3-1/TRBV3-2; j_call: TRBJ1-6; cdr3_length: 13; cdr3_nt: TGTGCCAGCAGCCAAGCTGTGAATTCACCCCTCCACTTT; cdr3_aa: CASSQAVNSPLHF
clone_size: few; d_call: TRBD1; v_call: TRBV4-1; j_call: TRBJ2-7; cdr3_length: 16; cdr3_nt: TGCGCCAGCAGCCAACTCATCACAGGGGGACACTACGAGCAGTACTTC; cdr3_aa: CASSQLITGGHYEQYF
clone_size: -; d_call: -; v_call: TRBV4-3; j_call: TRBJ2-7; cdr3_length: 16; cdr3_nt: TGCGCCAGCAGCCAAGGCTTGCGGGAAGTCCCTTACGAGCAGTACTTC; cdr3_aa: CASSQGLREVPYEQYF
clone_size: -; d_call: TRBD2; v_call: TRBV4-3; j_call: TRBJ2-7; cdr3_length: 17; cdr3_nt: TGCGCCAGCAGCCAAGAACCCGGACTAGCGGCCTCCTACGAGCAGTACTTC; cdr3_aa: CASSQEPGLAASYEQYF
clone_size: -; d_call: TRBD1; v_call: TRBV5-1; j_call: TRBJ2-5; cdr3_length: 14; cdr3_nt: TGCGCCAGCAGCTTGGGGGACAGGGGAGAGACCCAGTACTTC; cdr3_aa: CASSLGDRGETQYF
clone_size: -; d_call: -; v_call: TRBV6-4; j_call: TRBJ1-1; cdr3_length: 14; cdr3_nt: TGTGCCAGCAGTGAAATGGCAGGGAACACTGAAGCTTTCTTT; cdr3_aa: CASSEMAGNTEAFF
clone_size: -; d_call: -; v_call: TRBV5-5; j_call: TRBJ2-1; cdr3_length: 13; cdr3_nt: TGTGCCAGCAGCTTTGCGGGATTCAATGAGCAGTTCTTC; cdr3_aa: CASSFAGFNEQFF
clone_size: -; d_call: TRBD1; v_call: TRBV9; j_call: TRBJ1-2; cdr3_length: 15; cdr3_nt: TGTGCCAGCAGCCTAGGTAGGGGGCACGACTATGGCTACACCTTC; cdr3_aa: CASSLGRGHDYGYTF
clone_size: -; d_call: -; v_call: TRBV5-3; j_call: TRBJ1-1; cdr3_length: 13; cdr3_nt: TGTGCCAGAAGCCTATATCCGCCGAGGAAAGCTTTCTTT; cdr3_aa: CARSLYPPRKAFF
clone_size: -; d_call: -; v_call: TRBV19; j_call: TRBJ1-2; cdr3_length: 16; cdr3_nt: TGTGCCAGTAGTATACGATCCCCCCAGGGCCACTATGGCTACACCTTC; cdr3_aa: CASSIRSPQGHYGYTF
clone_size: -; d_call: TRBD2; v_call: TRBV7-3; j_call: TRBJ2-3; cdr3_length: 15; cdr3_nt: TGTGCCAGCAGCTTAAGCCTAGCGGGAGGGAACACGCAGTATTTT; cdr3_aa: CASSLSLAGGNTQYF
clone_size: -; d_call: -; v_call: TRBV21-1; j_call: TRBJ1-5; cdr3_length: 14; cdr3_nt: TGTGCCAGCATTTTCTACAGGGGTTGTCAGCCCCAGCATTTT; cdr3_aa: CASIFYRGCQPQHF
clone_size: -; d_call: TRBD2; v_call: TRBV18; j_call: TRBJ2-5; cdr3_length: 17; cdr3_nt: TGTGCCAGCTCACCACCGTCAAGTAGCGGGAGATGGGAGACCCAGTACTTC; cdr3_aa: CASSPPSSSGRWETQYF
clone_size: -; d_call: -; v_call: TRBV6-5; j_call: TRBJ1-4; cdr3_length: 12; cdr3_nt: TGTGCCAGCAGACAGGGTAGCGAAAAACTGTTTTTT; cdr3_aa: CASRQGSEKLFF
clone_size: once; d_call: TRBD2; v_call: TRBV9; j_call: TRBJ2-1; cdr3_length: 16; cdr3_nt: TGTGCCAGCAGCCCCCTTTCAACTAGCGGGAGAGATGAGCAGTTCTTC; cdr3_aa: CASSPLSTSGRDEQFF
clone_size: -; d_call: -; v_call: TRBV7-6; j_call: TRBJ2-7; cdr3_length: 13; cdr3_nt: TGTGCCAGCAGCATTGGCAGGGTTAGCGAGCAGTACTTC; cdr3_aa: CASSIGRVSEQYF